A single sample is the source of the 8 T cell receptor beta chains below, sequenced in a study of shared clonotypes between healthy human individuals. Sequenced by immunoSEQ multiplex PCR; TCRdb stores in-frame clones only, minus some. The table lists 2 million to 2.5 million clones, around 92% of them singletons. Sequenced material: naive CD4+ T cells from PBMCs. The subset denotes: CD45RA+ positively selected. These receptors originate from a man younger than 35 in good health. Some clones in this sample may be carry-over from other donors' samples.

V gene TRBV5-1 combines with J gene TRBJ2-3, with D uncertain. This CDR3 region has 17 residues. V shed 0 bases and J shed 5 bases, with 19 bases lying between them. CDR1 and CDR2 from the germline V gene are SGHRS and YFSETQ. The CDR3: CASSLGGRPTWKDTQYF. The DNA for the CDR3 is TGCGCCAGCAGCTTGGGTGGCAGGCCAACCTGGAAAGATACGCAGTATTTT. The entire variable domain, with the rest obtained from reference TRBV5-1 and TRBJ2-3, is as follows: KAGVTQTPRYLIKTRGQQVTLSCSPISGHRSVSWYQQTPGQGLQFLFEYFSETQRNKGNFPGRFSGRQFSNSRSEMNVSTLELGDSALYLCASSLGGRPTWKDTQYFGPGTRLTVL.

The chain is built from TRBV6-6 and TRBJ1-1, with 7 bases aligning to TRBD1. The ends lost 6 bases at V and 1 base at J; junction bases unmatched: 11. Germline CDR1 and CDR2: MNHNY and SVGAGI (reference sequence). This CDR3 is 16 amino acids long. The CDR3 sequence is CASRQQGRNGNTEAFF. The DNA for the CDR3 is TGTGCCAGCAGACAACAGGGGCGAAACGGGAACACTGAAGCTTTCTTT.

This chain uses TRBV18 with TRBJ2-2; D is unresolved. Trimming cost V 5 bases and J 2 bases, with 3 bases left between them. The CDR3 length is 12 residues. Looked up from germline, CDR1 is KGHSH and CDR2 is LQKENI. The CDR3 sequence is CASSANTGELFF. Here the CDR3 DNA reads TGTGCCAGCTCAGCCAACACCGGGGAGCTGTTTTTT.

The CDR3: CASRDRGGREFF. The DNA of the CDR3 is TGTGCCAGCAGGGACCGAGGCGGGAGAGAGTTCTTC. The rearrangement joins TRBV6-5 to TRBJ2-1; 7 bases are a match to TRBD2. Germline assignment: CDR1 MNHEY and CDR2 SVGAGI. The CDR3 covers 12 residues. Trimming took 6 bases from V and 14 from J; bases not matched to a gene: 10.

V usage is TRBV10-1 and J usage is TRBJ2-2, with D possibly being TRBD1 (5 bases). Germline values: CDR1 WNHNN, CDR2 SYGVQD (reference sequence). The CDR3 runs to 13 residues. The V end lost 6 bases, the J end lost 6 bases, and 11 bases lay between the germline ends. CDR3 nucleotide sequence: TGCGCCAGCAGCAGGGATTTTGCCGGGGAGCTGTTTTTT. This sequence encodes CASSRDFAGELFF.

This chain connects TRBV7-2 to TRBJ2-5; D unresolved. Germline V CDR1 and CDR2: SGHTA, FQGNSA. V lost 2 bases and J 1 base, leaving 8 bases between the germline ends. This CDR3 spans 14 amino acids. As DNA, the CDR3 is TGTGCCAGCAGCTTACGACTGACCCAAGAGACCCAGTACTTC. This translates into CASSLRLTQETQYF.

J is TRBJ1-3 and V is TRBV18, with TRBD1 as a possible D gene (5 bases). In germline, CDR1 is KGHSH, CDR2 LQKENI. V lost 4 bases, J lost 0 bases, and 13 bases lay in between. The CDR3 has 16 amino acids. CDR3 DNA: TGTGCCAGCTCACAAGGCAGGGCCAACTCTGGAAACACCATATATTTT. Protein sequence: CASSQGRANSGNTIYF.

The rearrangement joins TRBV6-5 to TRBJ1-4, with D unclear. Trimming stripped 2 bases from V and 3 bases from J, with 7 bases between. The CDR3 has 14 residues. CDR1 and CDR2 (germline): MNHEY, SVGAGI. CDR3 sequence (DNA): TGTGCCAGCAGTTACGTAGGAGCTAATGAAAAACTGTTTTTT. Its translation: CASSYVGANEKLFF.